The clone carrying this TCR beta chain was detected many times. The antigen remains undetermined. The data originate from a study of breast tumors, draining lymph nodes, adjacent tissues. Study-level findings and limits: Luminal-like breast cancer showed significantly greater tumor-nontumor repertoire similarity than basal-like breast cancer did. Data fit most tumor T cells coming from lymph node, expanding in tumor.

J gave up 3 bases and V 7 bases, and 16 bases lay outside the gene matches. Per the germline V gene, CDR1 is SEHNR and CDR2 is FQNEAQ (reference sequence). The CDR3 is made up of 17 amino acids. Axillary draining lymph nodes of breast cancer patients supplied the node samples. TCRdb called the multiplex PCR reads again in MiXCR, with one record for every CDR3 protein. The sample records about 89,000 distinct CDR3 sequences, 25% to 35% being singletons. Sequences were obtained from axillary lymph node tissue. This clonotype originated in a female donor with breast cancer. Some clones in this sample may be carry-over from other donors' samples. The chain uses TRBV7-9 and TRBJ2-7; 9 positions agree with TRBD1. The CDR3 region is CASTILTGGAQDYEQYF. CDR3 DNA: TGTGCCAGCACCATACTTACAGGGGGCGCACAAGACTACGAGCAGTACTTC.